This is a list of T cell receptor beta chains from one sample in a study of response to subunit inactivated influenza vaccine. TCRdb used MiXCR to reprocess the RT-PCR reads, holding one entry per CDR3 protein. The sample has about half a million distinct CDR3 sequences, roughly 9.7% seen once; the top ten hold around 12%. Sequenced material: PBMCs from blood, taken roughly 46 days after vaccination. The receptors were sampled from a man aged 50-60 years who received an inactivated influenza vaccine. Each CDR3 is given with its conserved first and last residue. D genes are given only for firm matches. Clone sizes are given selectively: once, few, many, or a class where the clone is expanded.

d_call j_call v_call clone_size cdr3_nt cdr3_aa
NA TRBJ2-6 TRBV12-3/TRBV12-4 few TGTGCCAGCAGTCCCCCTACTTCTGGGGCCAACGTCCTGACTTTC CASSPPTSGANVLTF
NA TRBJ2-5 TRBV7-9 NA TGTGCCAGCAGCTTAGCGCATGCCAGGGCCGAGACCCAGTACTTC CASSLAHARAETQYF
TRBD1 TRBJ2-1 TRBV28 NA TGTGCCAGCAGTTTTCCGGGACAGGGCAGCCGAAGTACCTACAATGAGCAGTTCTTC CASSFPGQGSRSTYNEQFF
TRBD2 TRBJ2-3 TRBV2 few TGTGCCAGCAGTGAAGGACTAGCGAAAACAGATACGCAGTATTTT CASSEGLAKTDTQYF
NA TRBJ1-2 TRBV20-1 few TGCAGTGCTAGAGATGCGAGGGCTGGTGGCTACACCTTC CSARDARAGGYTF
NA TRBJ1-5 TRBV6-1 NA TGTGCCAGCGGAGGTGACTTTAATCAGCCCCAGCATTTT CASGGDFNQPQHF
TRBD1 TRBJ2-5 TRBV7-7 NA TGTGCCAGCAGCTTAAACAGGGGGGAAGAGACCCAGTACTTC CASSLNRGEETQYF
NA TRBJ1-5 TRBV10-3 NA TGTGCCATAGGGATGACAAATCAGCCCCAGCATTTT CAIGMTNQPQHF
TRBD2 TRBJ2-2 TRBV7-8 few TGTGCCAGCACCCATAGCGGGAGGGCCCCCGTGGAGCTGTTTTTT CASTHSGRAPVELFF
NA TRBJ1-4 TRBV5-5 NA TGTGCCAGCAGCTTTCAGTGGCGGGATGAAAAACTGTTTTTT CASSFQWRDEKLFF
NA TRBJ2-5 TRBV20-1 NA TGCTGTGCTAGAGACCTGGGTTCGGGGTCCCAAGAGACCCAGTACTTC CCARDLGSGSQETQYF
TRBD1 TRBJ1-4 TRBV7-2 NA TGTGCCAGCAGGCGGGACAGCACTAATGAAAAACTGTTTTTT CASRRDSTNEKLFF
NA TRBJ1-2 TRBV29-1 few TGTAGCGCTGTTGTACAGGACGGAAGTGGCTACACCTTC CSAVVQDGSGYTF
NA TRBJ2-7 TRBV7-9 many TGTGCCAGCAGCTTAGCATCACAGGGCTCCTACGAGCAGTACTTC CASSLASQGSYEQYF
TRBD1 TRBJ2-7 TRBV4-3 many TGCGCCAGCAGCCGGGACAGGGACTACGAGCAGTACTTC CASSRDRDYEQYF
NA TRBJ2-1 TRBV7-9 NA TGTGCCAGCAGCTTAGCAGGGTCCCCCTCCAATGAGCAGTTCTTC CASSLAGSPSNEQFF
NA TRBJ1-2 TRBV4-3 few TGCGCCAGCAGCCCAGGACAGCAAGATGGCTACACCTTC CASSPGQQDGYTF
NA TRBJ2-2 TRBV5-1 NA TGCGCCAGCAGCTTGTTAAGACCCACCGGGGAGCTGTTTTTT CASSLLRPTGELFF
NA TRBJ2-1 TRBV4-2 NA TGTGCCAGCAGCCTTGGAGACTCCGGGTCCTACAATGAGCAGTTCTTC CASSLGDSGSYNEQFF
NA TRBJ2-1 TRBV20-1 few TGCAGTGCTAGAGCTAATGAGCAGTTCTTC CSARANEQFF
NA TRBJ2-7 TRBV10-3 many TGTGCCATCAGTGAGTCCGGGGGTCGCGAGCAGTACTTC CAISESGGREQYF
NA TRBJ1-2 TRBV7-2 many TGTGCCAGCAGCTTATGGGGACTGGGGGAAGGCTACACCTTC CASSLWGLGEGYTF
TRBD2 TRBJ2-1 TRBV3-1 few TGTGCCAGCAGCCCGGCCGAGTCACTAGCGGGGTGGGGCCTCTACAATGAGCAGTTCTTC CASSPAESLAGWGLYNEQFF
TRBD2 TRBJ2-1 TRBV10-3 few TGTGCCATCAGGGGACTAGCGGGAGGTTTAGGCAATGAGCAGTTCTTC CAIRGLAGGLGNEQFF
TRBD1 TRBJ2-1 TRBV18 NA TGTGCCAGCTCACCGGGGACAGGGGGCTCGAATGAGCAGTTCTTC CASSPGTGGSNEQFF
TRBD1 TRBJ1-1 TRBV5-1 few TGCGCCAGCAGCTTGGAGAGGCAGGGGGACACTGAAGCTTTCTTT CASSLERQGDTEAFF
NA TRBJ2-1 TRBV5-1 many TGCGCCAGCAGCTTGGGCAGACTAGTCTCAGAGCAGTTCTTC CASSLGRLVSEQFF
TRBD1 TRBJ1-1 TRBV25-1 few TGTGCCAGCGGACTGACAGGGGACACTGAAGCTTTCTTT CASGLTGDTEAFF
NA TRBJ1-6 TRBV18 NA TGTGCCAGCTCACCGGCGGGCAGGGGCTATAATTCACCCCTCCACTTT CASSPAGRGYNSPLHF
TRBD1 TRBJ1-6 TRBV28 few TGTGCCAGCAGTTCGACAGGGTTCGCGGCTAATTCACCCCTCCACTTT CASSSTGFAANSPLHF
TRBD1 TRBJ2-1 TRBV15 NA TGTGCCACCAGCAATACAGGGGGTGAGCAGTTCTTC CATSNTGGEQFF
NA TRBJ2-7 TRBV28 NA TGTGCCAGCAGTTTACGGCGACCCCAATACGAGCAGTACTTC CASSLRRPQYEQYF
NA TRBJ2-7 TRBV21-1 few TGTGCCAGCAGCTCTCATTTTTGCCCAGGGGTCGAGCAGTACTTC CASSSHFCPGVEQYF
TRBD2 TRBJ2-1 TRBV29-1 many TGCAGCGTTGCTAGTCGACTAGCTCTGCGCAATGAGCAGTTCTTC CSVASRLALRNEQFF
NA TRBJ2-7 TRBV20-1 many TGCAGTGCCTGCGTGGTGGGGGAGGAACGGAACGAGCAGTACTTC CSACVVGEERNEQYF
NA TRBJ2-2 TRBV12-3/TRBV12-4 NA TGTGCCAGCAGCGAGCGGACCGGGGAGCTGTTTTTT CASSERTGELFF
TRBD1 TRBJ2-5 TRBV20-1 many TGCAGTGCTAGAGACGGACAGGGGCGGCGGGAGACCCAGTACTTC CSARDGQGRRETQYF
TRBD2 TRBJ2-7 TRBV7-6 few TGTGCCAGCAGCTTATTTGTGGGAGGGGCCTACGAGCAGTACTTC CASSLFVGGAYEQYF
NA TRBJ2-2 TRBV18 NA TGTGCCAGCTCACCAATCCCCCAGGTCCCAGCCGGGGAGCTGTTTTTT CASSPIPQVPAGELFF
TRBD2 TRBJ2-4 TRBV4-1 many TGCGCCAGCAGCCAAGACCTTCTTACTAGCGGGGCCTCCCTGTCCAAAAACATTCAGTACTTC CASSQDLLTSGASLSKNIQYF